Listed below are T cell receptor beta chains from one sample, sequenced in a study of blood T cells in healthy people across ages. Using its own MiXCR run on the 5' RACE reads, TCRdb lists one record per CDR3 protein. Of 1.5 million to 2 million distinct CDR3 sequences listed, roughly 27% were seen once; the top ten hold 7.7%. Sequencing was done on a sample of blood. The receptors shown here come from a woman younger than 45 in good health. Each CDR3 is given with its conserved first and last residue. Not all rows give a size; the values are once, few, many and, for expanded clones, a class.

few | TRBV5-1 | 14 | CASSLERDYNEQFF
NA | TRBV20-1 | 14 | CSALPGRGEETQYF
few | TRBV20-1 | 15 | CSARAIRDFYNEQFF
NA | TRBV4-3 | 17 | CASSEDYAREAGNTIYF
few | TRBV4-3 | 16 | CASSQDYNWSVYEQYF
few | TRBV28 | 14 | CASSPTGLTYEQYF
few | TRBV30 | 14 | CAWSFGTGPYEQYF
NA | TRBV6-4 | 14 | CASSDVGATGGYTF
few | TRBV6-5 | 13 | CASSPQGVYEQFF
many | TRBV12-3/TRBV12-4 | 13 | CASSSQGPYGYTF
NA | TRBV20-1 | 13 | CSARPSTTDTQYF
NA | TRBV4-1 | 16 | CASSQPETVSYNEQFF
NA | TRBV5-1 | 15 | CASSVRGKVYNEQFF
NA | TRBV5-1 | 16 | CASSRGRELAKNIQYF
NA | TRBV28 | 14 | CASSLPQGVYEQYF
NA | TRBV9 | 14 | CASSPYSSRGGQYF
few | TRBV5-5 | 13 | CASSFPLSYEQYF
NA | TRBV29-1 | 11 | CSGFMGTEAFF
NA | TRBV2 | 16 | CASSEGRTASTDTQYF
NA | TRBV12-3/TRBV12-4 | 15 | CASIQAGGDTDAQYF
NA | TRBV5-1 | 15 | CASSLHGTGTDTQYF
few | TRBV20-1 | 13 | CSATPGWNSPLHF
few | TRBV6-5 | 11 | CASSYTHGYTF
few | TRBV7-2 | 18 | CASSLFTVGAGINNEQFF
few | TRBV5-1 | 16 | CASSLEYFRDFYGYTF
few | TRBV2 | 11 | CATQSTDTQYF
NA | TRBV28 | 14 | CASRAYSVNQPQHF
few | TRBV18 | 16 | CASSPLGPGRNTEAFF
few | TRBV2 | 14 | CASRMAATGYEQYF
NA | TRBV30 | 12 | CAWGGQGYEQYF
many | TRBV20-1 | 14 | CSARDGTGAYGYTF
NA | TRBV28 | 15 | CASSSSGQGTYGYTF
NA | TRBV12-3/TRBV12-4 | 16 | CASLKRGQGASDTQYF
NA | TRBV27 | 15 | CASSYRPKGGYEQFF
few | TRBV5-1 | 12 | CASLGENTEAFF
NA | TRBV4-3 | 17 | CASSQDPLANPYNEQYF
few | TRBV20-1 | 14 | CSAQGLAGAPEQFF
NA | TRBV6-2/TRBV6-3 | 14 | CASGPRDRPHGYTF
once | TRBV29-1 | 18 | CSVDTPVVGTGDFYGYTF
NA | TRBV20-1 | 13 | CSARGGFGNEQFF
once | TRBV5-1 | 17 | CASSLGTSGGVHNKQFF
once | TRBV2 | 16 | CASSFWEHLMNTEAFF
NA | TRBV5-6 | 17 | CAGSQRWGGTEKETQYF
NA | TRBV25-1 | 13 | CASGDRVLETQYF
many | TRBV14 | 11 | CASSQEETQYF
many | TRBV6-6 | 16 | CASSQGQGRGIYGYTF
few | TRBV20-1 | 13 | CSAWTGGTSGLFF